Listed below are T cell receptor beta chains from one sample, sequenced in a study of blood T cell repertoires in COVID-19. Profiling relied on immunoSEQ multiplex PCR, and the TCRdb table lists in-frame clones only, not all of them. The table lists some 170,000 clones, around 80% of them singletons. The sequenced material came from peripheral blood. These receptors came from a woman in her seventies with acute or convalescent COVID-19. Each CDR3 is given with its conserved first and last residue. Fields, in order: clone size, J gene, D gene, V gene, CDR3 DNA, CDR3 protein. A D gene is named only where the DNA matches it firmly. Some rows mark clone size as missing; the rest say once, few, many or name a class of expanded clone.

clone size: -; J gene: TRBJ1-2; D gene: -; V gene: TRBV7-9; CDR3 DNA: TGCGAATGGCGGTTCTATGGCTACACCTTC; CDR3 protein: CEWRFYGYTF
clone size: -; J gene: TRBJ1-1; D gene: -; V gene: TRBV7-2; CDR3 DNA: TGTGCCAGCAGCTTAACGGCGGGGGAGAACACTGAAGCTTTCTTT; CDR3 protein: CASSLTAGENTEAFF
clone size: -; J gene: TRBJ2-3; D gene: TRBD2; V gene: TRBV30; CDR3 DNA: TGTGCCTGGAGTAGACTAGCGGGGGCCTCTAGCACAGATACGCAGTATTTT; CDR3 protein: CAWSRLAGASSTDTQYF
clone size: -; J gene: TRBJ2-7; D gene: -; V gene: TRBV7-2; CDR3 DNA: TGTGCCAGCAGCTTAGCGCTAAGAGAGTCAGAGCAGTACTTC; CDR3 protein: CASSLALRESEQYF
clone size: -; J gene: TRBJ2-3; D gene: TRBD2; V gene: TRBV28; CDR3 DNA: TGTGCCAGCAGTTTAGGTAGCGGGTACCCTAGCACAGATACGCAGTATTTT; CDR3 protein: CASSLGSGYPSTDTQYF
clone size: -; J gene: TRBJ2-2; D gene: -; V gene: TRBV30; CDR3 DNA: TGTGCCTGGAGGAGGGTTTCCACCGGGGAGCTGTTTTTT; CDR3 protein: CAWRRVSTGELFF
clone size: -; J gene: TRBJ2-7; D gene: TRBD1; V gene: TRBV27; CDR3 DNA: TGTGCCAGCAGTAAAACCGGGACAGGGGTCGACGAGCAGTACTTC; CDR3 protein: CASSKTGTGVDEQYF
clone size: -; J gene: TRBJ2-1; D gene: TRBD2; V gene: TRBV3-1/TRBV3-2; CDR3 DNA: TGTGCCAGCAGCCAAGATAGGCTAGCGGGCCGATACAATGAGCAGTTCTTC; CDR3 protein: CASSQDRLAGRYNEQFF
clone size: few; J gene: TRBJ2-5; D gene: -; V gene: TRBV7-7; CDR3 DNA: TGTGCTAGCAGCTTAGACTTAAACAGGCCCCAAGGGACCCAGTACTTC; CDR3 protein: CASSLDLNRPQGTQYF
clone size: -; J gene: TRBJ2-1; D gene: -; V gene: TRBV19; CDR3 DNA: TGTGCCAGTAGTAAGCCGGACTTAGTGGGTGAGCAGTTCTTC; CDR3 protein: CASSKPDLVGEQFF
clone size: -; J gene: TRBJ1-3; D gene: TRBD1; V gene: TRBV7-2; CDR3 DNA: TGTGCCAGCAGCTTAGTGGGACAGGGTGGAAACACCATATATTTT; CDR3 protein: CASSLVGQGGNTIYF
clone size: -; J gene: TRBJ2-5; D gene: TRBD2; V gene: TRBV7-2; CDR3 DNA: TGTGCCAGCAGCTCAGGGACTAGCGGATTTTACCAAGAGACCCAGTACTTC; CDR3 protein: CASSSGTSGFYQETQYF
clone size: -; J gene: TRBJ2-5; D gene: -; V gene: TRBV28; CDR3 DNA: TGTGCCAGCAGTTGGGACACGACCCAAGAGACCCAGTACTTC; CDR3 protein: CASSWDTTQETQYF
clone size: -; J gene: TRBJ1-1; D gene: TRBD1; V gene: TRBV4-3; CDR3 DNA: TGCGCCAGCAGCCCCCGGGACAGGGCGAACACTGAAGCTTTCTTT; CDR3 protein: CASSPRDRANTEAFF
clone size: -; J gene: TRBJ2-7; D gene: -; V gene: TRBV27; CDR3 DNA: TGTGCCAGCAGTCGGCGGGCGGGGGCCGACGAGCAGTACTTC; CDR3 protein: CASSRRAGADEQYF
clone size: few; J gene: TRBJ1-5; D gene: -; V gene: TRBV28; CDR3 DNA: TGTGCCAGCAGTTTTTCAGGGTCCAATCAGCCCCAGCATTTT; CDR3 protein: CASSFSGSNQPQHF
clone size: -; J gene: TRBJ2-3; D gene: TRBD1; V gene: TRBV5-5; CDR3 DNA: TGTGCCAGCAGCTTGAGGGGACAGAGCACAGATACGCAGTATTTT; CDR3 protein: CASSLRGQSTDTQYF
clone size: -; J gene: TRBJ2-7; D gene: -; V gene: TRBV7-8; CDR3 DNA: TGTGCCAGCTCCGGAACGGCGGGGGCTTTTACCTACGAGCAGTACTTC; CDR3 protein: CASSGTAGAFTYEQYF
clone size: -; J gene: TRBJ1-2; D gene: -; V gene: TRBV7-9; CDR3 DNA: TGTGCCAGCAGCTCCCCTCCCCACTATGGCTACACCTTC; CDR3 protein: CASSSPPHYGYTF
clone size: -; J gene: TRBJ1-2; D gene: TRBD1; V gene: TRBV5-1; CDR3 DNA: TGCGCCAGCAGCTCCCCGGCAACAGGGGTTAGCCTGCTTACCTATGGCTACACCTTC; CDR3 protein: CASSSPATGVSLLTYGYTF
clone size: -; J gene: TRBJ1-2; D gene: -; V gene: TRBV10-1; CDR3 DNA: TGCGCCAGCAGTGGAGACCGGGACACAGGTCGCTACACCTTC; CDR3 protein: CASSGDRDTGRYTF
clone size: -; J gene: TRBJ2-6; D gene: TRBD1; V gene: TRBV7-9; CDR3 DNA: TGTGCCAGCAGCTTAGCCCGGGACAGACTAAACTCTGGGGCCAACGTCCTGACTTTC; CDR3 protein: CASSLARDRLNSGANVLTF
clone size: -; J gene: TRBJ2-2; D gene: -; V gene: TRBV14; CDR3 DNA: TGTGCCAGCAGCCAAGATTACGTTCCCACCTCAGAACTGTTTTTT; CDR3 protein: CASSQDYVPTSELFF
clone size: -; J gene: TRBJ1-2; D gene: TRBD1; V gene: TRBV15; CDR3 DNA: TGCGCCACCGCCATGGACAGGGGCTATGGCTACACCTTC; CDR3 protein: CATAMDRGYGYTF
clone size: -; J gene: TRBJ2-1; D gene: -; V gene: TRBV9; CDR3 DNA: TGTGCCAGCAGCGTAAGTTCGAGCTACAATGAGCAGTTCTTC; CDR3 protein: CASSVSSSYNEQFF